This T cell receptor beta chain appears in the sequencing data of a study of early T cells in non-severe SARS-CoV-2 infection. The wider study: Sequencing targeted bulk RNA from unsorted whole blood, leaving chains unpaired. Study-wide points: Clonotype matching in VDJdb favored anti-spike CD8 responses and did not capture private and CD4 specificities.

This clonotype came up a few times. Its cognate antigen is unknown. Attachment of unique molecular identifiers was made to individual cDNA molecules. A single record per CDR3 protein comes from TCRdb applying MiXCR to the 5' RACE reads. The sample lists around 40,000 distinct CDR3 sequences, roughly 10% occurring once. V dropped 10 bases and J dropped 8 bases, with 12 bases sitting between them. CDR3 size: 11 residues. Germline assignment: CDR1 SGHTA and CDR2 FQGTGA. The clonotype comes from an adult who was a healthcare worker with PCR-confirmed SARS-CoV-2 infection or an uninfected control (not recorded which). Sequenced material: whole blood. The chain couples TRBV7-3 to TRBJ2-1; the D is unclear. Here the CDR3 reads CATSRGYEQFF. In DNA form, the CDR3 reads TGTGCCACCTCTCGTGGATATGAGCAGTTCTTC.